These 18 T cell receptor beta chains originate from one sample sequenced in a study of T cell responses to AZD1222 COVID-19 vaccine. TCRdb keeps only in-frame clones here, not all; method: immunoSEQ multiplex PCR. The sample includes around 130,000 clones, 75% to 95% seen only once; the top ten take 4.2%. Sequenced here: peripheral blood, sampled 28 days after the second dose of the MenACWY control vaccine. The receptors derive from an adult who received the MenACWY meningococcal vaccine as a control.

The chain uses TRBV11-2 and TRBJ1-1; unclear D gene. Trimming removed 5 bases at V and 7 bases at J, with 14 bases between. The V gene's germline CDR1 is SGHAT and CDR2 FQNNGV. The CDR3 extends over 13 amino acids. The CDR3 loop reads CASSEGVQIEAFF. CDR3 sequence (DNA): TGTGCCAGCAGCGAAGGCGTCCAAATTGAAGCTTTCTTT.

V and J are TRBV10-3 and TRBJ2-1; 11 nucleotides agree with TRBD2. The V gene's germline CDR1 is ENHRY and CDR2 SYGVKD. The CDR3 totals 14 residues. Trimming took 3 bases from V and 7 from J; bases not matched to a gene: 2. CDR3 sequence: CAISDTSGGNEQFF. CDR3 DNA: TGTGCCATCAGTGATACTAGCGGGGGTAATGAGCAGTTCTTC.

V usage is TRBV4-1 and J usage is TRBJ2-2; D assignment may be TRBD1 or TRBD2 (5 bases each). Germline CDR1 and CDR2: MGHRA and YSYEKL. Trimming shortened V by 4 bases and J by 2 bases, and 20 bases separated the two germline ends. The length of the CDR3 is 18 residues. The CDR3 nucleotides are TGCGCCAGCAGCCTTCGATTTCTACCAGGGACCAACACCGGGGAGCTGTTTTTT. This codes for CASSLRFLPGTNTGELFF.

The rearrangement joins TRBV6-1 to TRBJ2-1; no clear D. Germline CDR1 is MNHNS and CDR2 is SASEGT. The germline V and J ends were trimmed by 2 bases and 4 bases, with 6 bases remaining between them. The CDR3 is made up of 13 amino acids. The CDR3 bases are TGTGCCAGCAGTGAAAGGCGTTACAATGAGCAGTTCTTC. Translation gives CASSERRYNEQFF.

This chain links TRBV28 with TRBJ2-7; D might be TRBD2 (5 bases). V lost 8 bases to trimming and J lost 1 base, with 21 bases between them. This CDR3 is built from 16 residues. Per the germline V gene, CDR1 is MDHEN and CDR2 is SYDVKM. The CDR3 bases are TGTGCCAGCCACTCAACACCTTCTCGGGATTCCTACGAGCAGTACTTC. Translated, it gives CASHSTPSRDSYEQYF.

The J gene is TRBJ1-2, the V gene TRBV25-1; D is undetermined. Germline V gives CDR1 MGHDK, CDR2 SYGVNS. V was trimmed by 1 base and J by 0 bases, leaving 15 bases between them. This CDR3 is 17 amino acids long. The CDR3: CASSEFTHSASNYGYTF. Written as DNA, the CDR3 is TGTGCCAGCAGTGAATTTACTCATTCGGCGTCTAACTATGGCTACACCTTC.

V gene TRBV6-4 combines with J gene TRBJ2-7; 8 bases align to TRBD1. This CDR3 comprises 15 residues. Losses at the gene ends were 6 bases for V and 0 bases for J; bases not matched to a gene: 7. Germline CDR1 reads MRHNA; CDR2 reads SNTAGT. This CDR3 is CASRRTGPISYEQYF. The CDR3 DNA is TGTGCCAGCAGAAGGACAGGGCCTATCTCCTACGAGCAGTACTTC.

The chain recombines TRBV5-1 with TRBJ2-1; no clear D gene. CDR1 is SGHRS and CDR2 is YFSETQ in the germline V gene. Trimming removed 2 bases at V and 1 base at J, with 19 bases between. The CDR3 runs 18 residues. CDR3 nucleotides: TGCGCCAGCAGCTTTCTCGCGGAATCGATAAGGTCCTACAATGAGCAGTTCTTC. This codes for CASSFLAESIRSYNEQFF.

As to this clone: Other nucleotide sequences in the sample specify the same CDR3. V and J are TRBV28 and TRBJ1-5; 7 bases are shared with TRBD1. CDR3 size: 14 residues. The germline V gene has CDR1 MDHEN and CDR2 SYDVKM. V lost 3 bases and J lost 7; bases outside the gene matches: 6. The CDR3 loop is CASSFLQGNQPQHF. The CDR3 DNA sequence: TGTGCCAGCAGTTTTCTACAGGGGAACCAGCCCCAGCATTTT.

CDR3 amino acids: CASSLTIFTEAFF. CDR3 DNA: TGTGCCAGTAGTTTAACAATTTTCACTGAAGCTTTCTTT. This sequence joins TRBV19 and TRBJ1-1; unclear D gene. The CDR3 covers 13 residues. The germline V and J ends were trimmed by 5 bases and 4 bases, with 11 bases remaining between them. Germline CDR1 reads LNHDA; CDR2 reads SQIVND (reference sequence).

The rearrangement links TRBV5-1 to TRBJ2-7; D uncertain. The germline V gene has CDR1 SGHRS and CDR2 YFSETQ. The CDR3 extends over 9 amino acids. The germline V and J ends were trimmed by 5 bases and 6 bases, with 3 bases remaining between them. CDR3 region: CASSSEQYV. The CDR3 DNA reads as TGCGCCAGCAGTTCCGAGCAGTACGTC.

The chain carries TRBV12-1 and TRBJ2-3. TRBV12-1 constitutes a pseudogene. This CDR3 has 12 amino acids. The CDR3 loop is CASTSHTDTQYF. CDR3 in DNA: TGTGCCAGCACCTCCCACACAGATACGCAGTATTTT.

V gene TRBV28 combines with J gene TRBJ1-5; no clear D gene. In germline, CDR1 is MDHEN, CDR2 SYDVKM. The CDR3 is 15 amino acids. Trimming cost V 11 bases and J 0 bases, with 17 bases left between them. Here the CDR3 reads CASRGGPLSNQPQHF. CDR3 bases: TGTGCCTCACGGGGAGGGCCTCTTAGCAATCAGCCCCAGCATTTT.

CDR3 DNA sequence: TGTGCCAGCAGTTTATGGTTTCAGCCCCAGCATTTT. Protein product: CASSLWFQPQHF. V usage is TRBV28 and J usage is TRBJ1-5; no definite D call. Trimming removed 0 bases from V and 6 bases from J, with 3 bases in between. The CDR3 totals 12 residues. Germline assignment: CDR1 MDHEN and CDR2 SYDVKM.

The chain is built from TRBV13 and TRBJ2-3, with 12 bases lining up with TRBD1. Germline V lookup: CDR1 PRHDT, CDR2 FYEKMQ (reference sequence). J lost 5 bases, V lost 5 bases, and 8 bases had no gene match. The CDR3 runs 16 residues. The DNA of the CDR3 is TGTGCCAGCAGCCCCTCCGGGACAGGGGGCGTAGATACGCAGTATTTT. It encodes CASSPSGTGGVDTQYF.

The rearrangement uses TRBV5-5 and TRBJ2-5, with a possible D match to TRBD2 (6 bases). CDR3 length: 16 amino acids. Germline assignment: CDR1 SGHKS and CDR2 YYEKEE (reference sequence). V lost 4 bases and J lost 5, with 21 bases in between. CDR3 nucleotide sequence: TGTGCCAGCAGCCCTTGGAGGGAGGCGGGACGGGAGACCCAGTACTTC. Translating gives CASSPWREAGRETQYF.

CDR3 in amino acids: CASSLGQPYYEQYV. CDR3 bases: TGTGCCAGCAGCTTAGGGCAACCGTACTACGAGCAGTACGTC. This sequence joins TRBV7-9 and TRBJ2-7; D uncertain. V dropped 1 base and J dropped 3 bases, with 10 bases sitting between them. Germline values: CDR1 SEHNR, CDR2 FQNEAQ (reference sequence). CDR3 length: 14 residues.

V usage is TRBV5-8 and J usage is TRBJ2-3; 7 bases fit TRBD1. The germline V gene encodes CDR1 SGHTS and CDR2 YDEGEE. Trimming removed 0 bases from V and 4 bases from J; junction bases left unmatched: 5. The length of the CDR3 is 15 residues. CDR3 loop: CASSLGSGGSDTQYF. The DNA of the CDR3 is TGTGCCAGCAGCTTGGGCTCAGGGGGATCAGATACGCAGTATTTT. The full variable domain, rest sourced from reference TRBV5-8 and TRBJ2-3, is EAGVTQSPTHLIKTRGQQATLRCSPISGHTSVYWYQQALGLGLQFLLWYDEGEERNRGNFPPRFSGRQFPNYSSELNVNALELEDSALYLCASSLGSGGSDTQYFGPGTRLTVL.